These 10 T cell receptor beta chains originate from one sample sequenced in a study of long-term antiretroviral therapy in people with HIV. Researchers ran immunoSEQ v3.0 at survey level. Assay: immunoSEQ multiplex PCR; the TCRdb copy retains only in-frame clones and omits some. The sample has about 39,000 clones, around 85% seen once. The sample here was unsorted PBMCs, taken 1.2 years after starting antiretroviral therapy. The source of these receptors is a woman in her forties or fifties with HIV.

V usage is TRBV6-4 and J usage is TRBJ2-3; D is ambiguous. CDR3 length: 13 amino acids. Germline CDR1 MRHNA, CDR2 SNTAGT. V was clipped by 0 bases and J by 5 bases, with 6 bases between them. The CDR3 bases are TGTGCCAGCAGTGACTCTGTCAGAGATACGCAGTATTTT. Its protein product is CASSDSVRDTQYF.

The rearrangement joins TRBV6-6 to TRBJ1-1; D call uncertain. This CDR3 is 13 amino acids long. CDR1 and CDR2 from the germline V gene are MNHNY and SVGAGI (reference sequence). V was clipped by 2 bases and J by 4 bases, with 8 bases between them. The DNA for the CDR3 is TGTGCCAGCAGTTACGAGGGCAGCACTGAAGCTTTCTTT. This translates into CASSYEGSTEAFF.

The genes are TRBV11-2 and TRBJ1-1; TRBD1 is a possible D gene (6 bases). Germline V gives CDR1 SGHAT, CDR2 FQNNGV. The CDR3 has 14 residues. V gave up 5 bases and J gave up 4 bases, with 14 bases separating them. Here the CDR3 reads CASSPSRGGTEAFF. DNA for the CDR3: TGTGCCAGCAGCCCTTCCAGGGGCGGCACTGAAGCTTTCTTT.

In regard to this clone: Mismatch with germline at one junction end may stem from a read error. The chain joins TRBV7-9 to TRBJ1-2, with D hard to call. This CDR3 is 15 amino acids long. Germline V gives CDR1 SEHNR, CDR2 FQNEAQ (reference sequence). CDR3 DNA: TGTGCCAGCAGCCTAGCCGGAGATCTTCTCTATGGCTACACCTTC. Translating gives CASSLAGDLLYGYTF.

V gene TRBV19 combines with J gene TRBJ1-1; D may be TRBD1 (5 bases). Trimming pared 8 bases from V and 4 bases from J, leaving 14 bases between. The CDR3 contains 13 residues. Germline V CDR1 and CDR2: LNHDA, SQIVND (reference sequence). CDR3 bases: TGTGCCAGTTGTGAAGGGGTGGGCACTGAAGCTTTCTTT. Amino acid sequence: CASCEGVGTEAFF.

V gene TRBV5-6 combines with J gene TRBJ1-2, with 7 bases matching TRBD1. The CDR3 is made up of 14 amino acids. CDR1 is SGHDT and CDR2 is YYEEEE in the germline V gene. The J segment lost 2 bases and the V segment lost 2 bases, leaving 3 bases of the junction unmatched. The CDR3, as DNA: TGTGCCAGCAGCTTCCAGGGGGGGAACTATGGCTACACCTTC. This gives the protein CASSFQGGNYGYTF.

The gene calls are TRBV18 and TRBJ2-7; no definite D call. The CDR3 covers 14 residues. The germline V gene encodes CDR1 KGHSH and CDR2 LQKENI. The V end was cut by 3 bases, the J end by 0 bases, with 9 bases between. The CDR3 reads CASSPKDSSYEQYF. In DNA, the CDR3 is TGTGCCAGCTCACCGAAGGATAGCTCCTACGAGCAGTACTTC.

The chain recombines TRBV6-1 with TRBJ2-1; D may be TRBD1 (6 bases). Looked up from germline, CDR1 is MNHNS and CDR2 is SASEGT. The CDR3 totals 15 residues. Trimming took off 1 base at V and 7 bases at J, with 14 bases between the two ends. In nucleotides, the CDR3 is TGTGCCAGCAGTGAAGATCGGGAAGGGGGAAATGAGCAGTTCTTC. This encodes CASSEDREGGNEQFF.

The chain is built from TRBV7-8 and TRBJ2-3; 10 nucleotides align to TRBD1. Germline V gene lookup returns CDR1 SGHVS and CDR2 FQNEAQ. This CDR3 has 16 residues. V lost 5 bases to trimming and J lost 6 bases; unmatched junction nucleotides: 11. CDR3 DNA sequence: TGTGCCAGCAGCACCAAACGACAGGGGGCAAGGGATACGCAGTATTTT. This encodes CASSTKRQGARDTQYF.

This clone was counted only a few times. The V call is TRBV2, the J call TRBJ1-4; no clear D. Trimming took 2 bases from V and 8 from J, leaving 3 bases between them. The CDR3 is made up of 11 amino acids. Looked up from germline, CDR1 is SNHLY and CDR2 is FYNNEI. The DNA of the CDR3 is TGTGCCAGCAGTGAATCAGAAAAACTGTTTTTT. Protein product: CASSESEKLFF. The full variable domain, with the rest looked up from reference TRBV2 and TRBJ1-4, is EPEVTQTPSHQVTQMGQEVILRCVPISNHLYFYWYRQILGQKVEFLVSFYNNEISEKSEIFDDQFSVERPDGSNFTLKIRSTKLEDSAMYFCASSESEKLFFGSGTQLSVL.